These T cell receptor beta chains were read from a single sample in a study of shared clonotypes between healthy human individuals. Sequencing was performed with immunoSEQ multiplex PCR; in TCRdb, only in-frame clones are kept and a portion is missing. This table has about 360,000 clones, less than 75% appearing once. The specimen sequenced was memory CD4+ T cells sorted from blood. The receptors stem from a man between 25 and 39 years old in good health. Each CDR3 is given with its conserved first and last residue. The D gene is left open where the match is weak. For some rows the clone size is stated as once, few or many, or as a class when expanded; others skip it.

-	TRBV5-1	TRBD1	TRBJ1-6	CASSGTTGGRSPLHF	TGCGCCAGCAGCGGGACTACAGGGGGAAGGTCACCCCTCCACTTT
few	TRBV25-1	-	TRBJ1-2	CASSARDRNYGYTF	TGTGCCAGCAGTGCGCGGGACCGCAACTATGGCTACACCTTC
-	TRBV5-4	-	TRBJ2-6	CASSLLGGANVLTF	TGTGCCAGCAGCTTGTTAGGGGGGGCCAACGTCCTGACTTTC
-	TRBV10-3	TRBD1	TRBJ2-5	CAISESGQGQETQYF	TGTGCCATCAGTGAGTCGGGACAGGGCCAAGAGACCCAGTACTTC
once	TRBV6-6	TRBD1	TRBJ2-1	CASSHGTGVNEQFF	TGTGCCAGCAGCCATGGGACAGGGGTAAATGAGCAGTTCTTC
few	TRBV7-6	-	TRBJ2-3	CASSLGPLTSTDTQYF	TGTGCCAGCAGCTTAGGTCCGCTGACTAGCACAGATACGCAGTATTTT
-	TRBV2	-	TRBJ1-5	CASSDEWAGNQPQHF	TGTGCCAGCAGTGACGAGTGGGCCGGCAATCAGCCCCAGCATTTT
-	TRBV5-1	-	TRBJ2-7	CASSIIRDSDSYEQYF	TGCGCCAGCAGTATAATCCGGGACTCCGACTCCTACGAGCAGTACTTC
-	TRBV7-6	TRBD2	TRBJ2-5	CASSLSIGTSGQETQYF	TGTGCCAGCAGCTTATCCATCGGGACTAGCGGGCAAGAGACCCAGTACTTC
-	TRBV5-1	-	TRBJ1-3	CASSLATGAGGNTIYF	TGCGCCAGCAGCTTGGCCACGGGGGCAGGTGGAAACACCATATATTTT
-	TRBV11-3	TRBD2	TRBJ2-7	CASSSYSGSYEQYF	TGTGCCAGCAGCTCTTACAGCGGGAGTTACGAGCAGTACTTC
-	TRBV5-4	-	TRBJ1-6	CASSYQGGGNSPLHF	TGTGCCAGCAGCTACCAGGGCGGGGGTAATTCACCCCTCCACTTT
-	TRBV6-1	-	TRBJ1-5	CASSTNAGPQHF	TGTGCCAGCAGCACGAATGCCGGTCCCCAGCATTTT
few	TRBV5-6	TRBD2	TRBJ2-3	CASSWLAGPTDTQYF	TGTGCCAGCAGCTGGCTAGCGGGACCCACAGATACGCAGTATTTT
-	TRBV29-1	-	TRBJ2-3	CSVARLEGHTQYF	TGCAGCGTTGCTAGGTTGGAGGGCCACACGCAGTATTTT
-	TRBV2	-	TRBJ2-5	CASSGDSGETQYF	TGTGCCAGCAGTGGGGACTCGGGGGAGACCCAGTACTTC
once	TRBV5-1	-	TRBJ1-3	CASSLGTEGNTIYF	TGCGCCAGCAGCTTGGGGACAGAAGGAAACACCATATATTTT
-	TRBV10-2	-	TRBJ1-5	CASSDQSNQPQHF	TGCGCCAGCAGTGACCAGAGCAATCAGCCCCAGCATTTT
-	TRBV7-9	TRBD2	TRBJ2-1	CASSLVRKLAGYNEQFF	TGTGCCAGCAGCTTAGTCCGGAAGCTAGCGGGCTACAATGAGCAGTTCTTC
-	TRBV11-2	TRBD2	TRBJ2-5	CASSLRGYQETQYF	TGTGCCAGCAGCTTGCGGGGGTACCAAGAGACCCAGTACTTC
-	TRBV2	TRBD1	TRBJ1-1	CASSRDRGLAFF	TGTGCCAGCAGTAGGGACAGGGGGCTAGCTTTCTTT
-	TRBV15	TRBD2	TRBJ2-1	CATSRVLGGRAHNEQFF	TGTGCCACCAGCAGAGTGTTAGGTGGGAGGGCCCACAATGAGCAGTTCTTC
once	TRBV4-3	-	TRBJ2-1	CASSQGTGGGFHNEQFF	TGCGCCAGCAGCCAAGGGACGGGAGGGGGCTTCCACAATGAGCAGTTCTTC
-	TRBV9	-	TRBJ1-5	CASSVVQGVSFWSNQPQHF	TGTGCCAGCAGCGTAGTTCAGGGAGTTTCTTTTTGGAGCAATCAGCCCCAGCATTTT
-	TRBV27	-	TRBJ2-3	CASRYRTVSSTDTQYF	TGTGCCAGCCGATACAGGACAGTCTCGAGCACAGATACGCAGTATTTT
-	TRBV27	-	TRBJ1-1	CASRTQRGEAFF	TGTGCCAGCAGGACCCAACGAGGTGAAGCTTTCTTT
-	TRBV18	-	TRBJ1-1	CASSPGGKGAFF	TGTGCCAGCTCCCCTGGAGGGAAAGGAGCTTTCTTT
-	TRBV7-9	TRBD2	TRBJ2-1	CATPLAGGPEQFF	TGTGCCACCCCACTAGCGGGAGGCCCTGAGCAGTTCTTC
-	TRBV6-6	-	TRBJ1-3	CASSYSAQNSGNTIYF	TGTGCCAGCAGTTACTCGGCACAGAACTCTGGAAACACCATATATTTT
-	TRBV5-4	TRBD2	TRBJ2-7	CASSTTAGTSSYEQYF	TGTGCCAGCAGCACCACCGCCGGGACTAGCTCCTACGAGCAGTACTTC
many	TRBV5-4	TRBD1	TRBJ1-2	CASSLDRGYYGYTF	TGTGCCAGCAGCCTTGACAGGGGGTACTATGGCTACACCTTC
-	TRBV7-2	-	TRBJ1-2	CASSLASKQGGGYTF	TGTGCCAGCAGCTTAGCGAGCAAGCAGGGAGGTGGCTACACCTTC
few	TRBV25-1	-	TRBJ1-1	CASSESRAGGTTEAFF	TGTGCCAGCAGTGAATCTAGAGCCGGGGGCACCACTGAAGCTTTCTTT
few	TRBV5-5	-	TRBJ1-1	CASSLTGYSAEAFF	TGTGCCAGCAGCTTAACAGGGTATAGTGCTGAAGCTTTCTTT
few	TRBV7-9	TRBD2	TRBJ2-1	CASSFGGRGEQFF	TGTGCCAGCAGCTTCGGCGGGAGGGGTGAGCAGTTCTTC
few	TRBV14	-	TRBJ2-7	CASSQFYEQYF	TGTGCCAGCAGCCAGTTCTACGAGCAGTACTTC
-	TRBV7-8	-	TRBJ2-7	CASSSGGGRSYEQYF	TGTGCCAGCAGCTCCGGGGGAGGCCGCTCCTACGAGCAGTACTTC
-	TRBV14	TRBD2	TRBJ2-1	CASSRVLIAGEQFF	TGTGCCAGCAGCCGAGTACTAATAGCGGGAGAGCAGTTCTTC
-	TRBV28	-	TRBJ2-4	CASSLRIENIQYF	TGTGCCAGCAGTTTGAGGATAGAAAACATTCAGTACTTC
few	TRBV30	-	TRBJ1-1	CAWSEQRNTEAFF	TGTGCCTGGAGTGAACAGAGGAACACTGAAGCTTTCTTT
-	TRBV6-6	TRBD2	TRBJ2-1	CASKGGVAGFGEQFF	TGTGCCAGCAAAGGGGGGGTAGCGGGATTTGGGGAGCAGTTCTTC
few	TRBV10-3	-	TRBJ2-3	CAINLTPTDGQYF	TGTGCCATCAACCTAACACCAACCGACGGGCAGTATTTT
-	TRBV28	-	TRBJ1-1	CASSRQSRNEAFF	TGTGCCAGCAGTAGACAGTCGCGGAATGAAGCTTTCTTT
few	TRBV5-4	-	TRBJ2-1	CASSPQMTGAREQFF	TGTGCCAGCAGCCCACAGATGACCGGCGCAAGGGAGCAGTTCTTC
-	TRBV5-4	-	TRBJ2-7	CASSLAGTPMREQYF	TGTGCCAGCAGCTTGGCTGGGACTCCGATGAGGGAGCAGTACTTC
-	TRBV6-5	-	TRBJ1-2	CASRTDHNVVGYTF	TGTGCCAGCAGGACCGACCATAACGTGGTTGGCTACACCTTC
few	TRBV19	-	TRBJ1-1	CASSIPGGKIGTEAFF	TGTGCCAGTAGTATCCCGGGCGGGAAAATTGGCACTGAAGCTTTCTTT
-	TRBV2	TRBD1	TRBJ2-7	CASSEPLGQGTYEQYF	TGTGCCAGCAGTGAACCCCTGGGACAGGGGACGTACGAGCAGTACTTC
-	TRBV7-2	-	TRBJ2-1	CASSLALAPYNEQFF	TGTGCCAGCAGCTTAGCGCTAGCTCCCTACAATGAGCAGTTCTTC
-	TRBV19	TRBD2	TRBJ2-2	CASSTVAGVVGELFF	TGTGCCAGTAGCACAGTAGCGGGAGTTGTCGGGGAGCTGTTTTTT
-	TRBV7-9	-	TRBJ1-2	CASSFLQTGYTF	TGTGCCAGCAGCTTTCTACAGACGGGCTACACCTTC
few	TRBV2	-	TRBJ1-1	CASTAGPGTEAFF	TGTGCCAGCACGGCGGGGCCGGGCACTGAAGCTTTCTTT